This TCR beta chain was obtained from a study of regulatory T cells in long-lasting Graves disease. Time point: newly diagnosed GD, antithyroid drugs for less than 3 months. Scientists built the TCR library using RNA that was extracted from PBMCs. The sample holds a few counts of this clonotype. Its matching antigen is unknown. A much larger clone lies one base from this, so it may be a read error. Study results and limitations: With persistent disease, TRBV28, TRBJ1-2 and TRBJ2-5 were the favored segments. The persistent group shared 2,741 public clonotypes, more than the approximately 890 shared by new patients.

CDR3 regions were amplified by Arm-PCR using iRepertoire HTBI primers to build TCR beta libraries. Using its own MiXCR run on the multiplex PCR reads, TCRdb lists one record per CDR3 protein. Of 350,000 to 500,000 distinct CDR3 sequences in the sample, around 15% were seen once. The CDR3 covers 14 residues. V gave up 7 bases and J gave up 6 bases; unmatched junction bases: 8. CDR1 SGHTA and CDR2 FQGTGA come from the germline V gene. These data were also reused for a study on T cells in Graves' hyperthyroidism and ophthalmopathy. That work adds: Exclusion of a patient resulted from uncontrolled infection, other autoimmune disease, pregnancy or lactation. An initial round of RT-PCR targeting the TCR CDR3 relied on the HTBI primer set.

Source: peripheral blood mononuclear cells (PBMCs), taken at new diagnosis, from a patient treated with antithyroid drugs. The rearrangement links TRBV7-3 to TRBJ2-3, with 9 bases lining up with TRBD2. This TCR was recovered from a woman between 18 and 29 years old with Graves disease. The CDR3 sequence is CASNPGLARDTQYF. Here the CDR3 DNA reads TGTGCCAGCAACCCGGGACTAGCAAGGGATACGCAGTATTTT.